This entry is about one T cell receptor beta chain. The data derive from a study of blood T cell repertoires in COVID-19. Study overall: COVID-19 samples from acute and convalescent phases originated in the United States, Italy and Spain. The analysed material was cDNA or gDNA that came from T cells, B-cell-depleted T cells, or PBMCs.

Source study methods: Counts of nucleated cells, estimated from reference gene primer amplification, were obtained. Assay used: immunoSEQ multiplex PCR; TCRdb lists only in-frame clones, some missing. The DNA was the basis for D and trimming; V, J and clone size are from that table. This sample yields 140,000 to 150,000 clones, of which around 80% are seen a single time; roughly 10% belongs to the top ten. After removal of 0 bases from V and 5 bases from J, the junction contained 1 base not matched to a gene. The CDR3 spans 16 residues. The germline gives CDR1 MNHEY, CDR2 SVGAGI. The sequence derives from a man in his sixties with active or convalescent COVID-19. The chain combines TRBV6-5 with TRBJ2-1; 13 nucleotides align to TRBD2. Sequencing was carried out using peripheral blood. CDR3 in DNA: TGTGCCAGCAGTTACTCACTAGCGGGAGGGGACAATGAGCAGTTCTTC. Amino acid sequence: CASSYSLAGGDNEQFF.